This T cell receptor beta chain was sequenced during a study of T cell responses to AZD1222 COVID-19 vaccine. Whole-study context: Both about-4-week and about-12-week second-dose recipients were combined. Study-wide points: Possibly, clonal diversity was underestimated; donors were largely white British and included more females.

The CDR3 is 15 residues long. V dropped 2 bases and J dropped 1 base, with 11 bases sitting between them. Looked up from germline, CDR1 is LNHNV and CDR2 is YYDKDF (reference sequence). Sequencing was performed with immunoSEQ multiplex PCR; in TCRdb, only in-frame clones are kept and a portion is missing. This sample has under 100,000 clones, with approximately 89% found just once. In regard to this clone: Its antigen is undetermined.

The sequencing here drew on peripheral blood, taken on day 0 of AZD1222 vaccination. The V and J genes are TRBV15 and TRBJ1-2; perhaps TRBD1 as D (5 bases). The TCR was taken from an adult in good health. The CDR3 DNA follows: TGTGCCACCAGCAGACCTAACAGGTTTAACTATGGCTACACCTTC. Amino acids: CATSRPNRFNYGYTF.